This T cell receptor beta chain was captured in a study of OX40 agonist ivuxolimab in advanced cancers. Study information: Among those enrolled, mean age was about 63 years (range roughly 23 to 79) and roughly 84% were male. In three patients, partial responses were observed, one with hepatocellular carcinoma and two with cutaneous melanoma.

This clone was seen a few times. Its antigen is currently unknown. Clones were read by immunoSEQ multiplex PCR, and TCRdb kept only the in-frame ones, dropping some. This table holds approximately 40,000 clones, roughly 84% found once. Germline lookup yields CDR1 SGHRS and CDR2 YFSETQ. Trimming cost V 0 bases and J 4 bases, with 9 bases left between them. This CDR3 has 14 amino acids. General study findings and limits: Expanded clones belonging to CD8+ T cells outnumbered, on average, those of CD4+.

The cohort excluded patients with autoimmune disease history or systemic immunosuppression. This receptor was obtained from an adult with an advanced solid tumor such as melanoma, head and neck, liver or kidney cancer. The chain carries TRBV5-1 and TRBJ2-3; D perhaps matches TRBD2 (5 bases). The sample here was CD4+ or CD8+ T cells sorted from blood, taken in a trial of the OX40 agonist ivuxolimab. The CDR3 protein is CASSLVGVADTQYF. CDR3 coding DNA: TGCGCCAGCAGCTTGGTCGGGGTGGCAGATACGCAGTATTTT.